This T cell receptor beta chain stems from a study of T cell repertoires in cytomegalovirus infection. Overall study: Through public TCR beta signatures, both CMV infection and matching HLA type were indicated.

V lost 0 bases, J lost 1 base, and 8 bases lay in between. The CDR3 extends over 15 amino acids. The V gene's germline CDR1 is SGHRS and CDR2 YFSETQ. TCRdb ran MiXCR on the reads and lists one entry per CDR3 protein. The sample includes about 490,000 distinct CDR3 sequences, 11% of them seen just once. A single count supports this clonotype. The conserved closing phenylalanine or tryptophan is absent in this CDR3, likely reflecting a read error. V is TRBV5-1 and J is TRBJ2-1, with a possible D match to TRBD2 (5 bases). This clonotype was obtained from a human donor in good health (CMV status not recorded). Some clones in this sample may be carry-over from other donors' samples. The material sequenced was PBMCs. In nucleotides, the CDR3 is TGCGCCAGCAGCTTGGTCGGGGAATCCTACAATGAGCAGTTCCTC. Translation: CASSLVGESYNEQFL.